This T cell receptor (beta chain) comes out of a study of control samples from healthy donors and cancer patients. Generated by immunoSEQ multiplex PCR, the TCRdb table keeps only in-frame clones and is missing some. The sample consists of around 180,000 clones, about 91% of them appearing once. The germline V gene encodes CDR1 SGHNT and CDR2 YYREEE (reference sequence). CDR3 length: 16 residues. The V gene lost 0 bases and the J gene lost 3 bases, with 12 bases spanning the gap. The sample consisted of blood. The source of this sequence is a woman aged 25 to 39 in good health. The rearrangement uses TRBV5-4 and TRBJ2-2; D is unresolved. CDR3 in amino acids: CASSLGRSPYTGELFF. The CDR3 bases are TGTGCCAGCAGCTTGGGTAGATCACCTTACACCGGGGAGCTGTTTTTT.